This TCR beta chain was sequenced during a study of blood T cell repertoires in COVID-19. Study-wide background: The United States, Italy and Spain provided the acute and convalescent COVID-19 samples. T cells, B-cell-depleted T cells, or PBMCs supplied cDNA or gDNA.

The germline V gene encodes CDR1 SEHNR and CDR2 FQNEAQ (reference sequence). Trimming at V came to 4 bases and at J to 7 bases, leaving 5 bases not matched to a gene. The CDR3 has 14 amino acids. Only one count was recorded for this clone. In the original processing: From reference gene primer amplification, estimates of nucleated cell counts were derived. Profiling relied on immunoSEQ multiplex PCR, and the TCRdb table lists in-frame clones only, not all of them. That table furnishes V, J and clone size, whereas the DNA furnished D and trimming. In the table there are 110,000 to 150,000 clones, roughly three quarters of which are singletons.

V gene TRBV7-9 combines with J gene TRBJ1-4; TRBD1 matches at 8 bases. The sample comprised peripheral blood. The TCR sequence derives from a woman in her fifties or sixties with acute or convalescent COVID-19. This CDR3 is CASSYQGAREKLFF. The CDR3 DNA follows: TGTGCCAGCAGCTATCAGGGGGCGCGTGAAAAACTGTTTTTT. Together with reference TRBV7-9 and TRBJ1-4, the CDR3 gives the full variable domain: DTGVSQNPRHKITKRGQNVTFRCDPISEHNRLYWYRQTLGQGPEFLTYFQNEAQLEKSRLLSDRFSAERPKGSFSTLEIQRTEQGDSAMYLCASSYQGAREKLFFGSGTQLSVL.